This is a list of T cell receptor beta chains from one sample in a study of T cell clones after liver transplantation. Profiling relied on immunoSEQ multiplex PCR, and the TCRdb table lists in-frame clones only, not all of them. Seen here are 20,000 to 30,000 clones, 69% observed once, and the top ten hold roughly 2.8%. This sample comprised CD4+ T cells from blood, obtained before liver transplant. These receptors were obtained from a human donor who received a liver transplant. Both conserved end residues are part of each CDR3. The D gene is left open where the match is weak. The size field is filled for only some rows; it gives once, few, many or a size class.

j_call | d_call | clone_size | v_call | cdr3_aa | cdr3_nt
TRBJ1-5 | TRBD1 | - | TRBV19 | CASSMTSGQNQPQHF | TGTGCCAGTAGTATGACGTCGGGACAGAATCAGCCCCAGCATTTT
TRBJ2-5 | TRBD1 | - | TRBV6-1 | CASTGQVQETQYF | TGTGCCAGCACGGGACAGGTTCAAGAGACCCAGTACTTC
TRBJ2-1 | TRBD2 | - | TRBV7-6 | CASSLAPDSGNYNEQFF | TGTGCCAGCAGCTTAGCGCCGGATAGCGGGAACTACAATGAGCAGTTCTTC
TRBJ2-7 | TRBD2 | - | TRBV6-1 | CASSFEGTSGYEQYF | TGTGCCAGCAGTTTCGAGGGGACTAGCGGTTACGAGCAGTACTTC
TRBJ2-3 | - | - | TRBV19 | CASSIDYGAASTDTQYF | TGTGCCAGTAGTATAGATTACGGAGCAGCTAGCACAGATACGCAGTATTTT
TRBJ2-2 | TRBD2 | - | TRBV2 | CASTETSGDPGELFF | TGTGCCAGCACCGAGACTAGCGGGGATCCCGGGGAGCTGTTTTTT
TRBJ2-1 | TRBD2 | few | TRBV27 | CASSPTGSGGPVAYNEQFF | TGTGCCAGCAGTCCGACTGGGAGCGGGGGGCCGGTGGCCTACAATGAGCAGTTCTTC
TRBJ2-2 | TRBD1 | - | TRBV28 | CASSLSLRGQGLTGELFF | TGTGCCAGCAGTTTGTCGTTACGCGGACAGGGTCTCACCGGGGAGCTGTTTTTT
TRBJ2-1 | - | - | TRBV28 | CASSLTPSYNEQFF | TGTGCCAGCAGTTTAACCCCTTCTTACAATGAGCAGTTCTTC
TRBJ1-1 | - | - | TRBV28 | CASSLTDSLRLSAFF | TGTGCCAGCAGTTTGACCGACAGTCTCCGGTTATCAGCTTTCTTT